A selection of T cell receptor beta chains follows, all from one sample in a study of cytomegalovirus exposure and HLA in healthy donors. The data were produced by immunoSEQ multiplex PCR, yet TCRdb's version contains in-frame clones alone and is incomplete. The table lists around 120,000 clones, 79% of them singletons. The material sequenced was PBMCs. Every receptor here comes from a man aged 18 to 30 in good health and CMV-seronegative. Each CDR3 is given with its conserved first and last residue. D genes are given only for firm matches. Clone size appears in some rows only: once, few, many, or a class for an expanded clone.

d_gene	abundance	v_gene	j_gene	CDR3nt	CDR3aa
NA	NA	TRBV9	TRBJ1-1	TGTGCCAGCGGGAAGGGGACTAGGAACACTGAAGCTTTCTTT	CASGKGTRNTEAFF
NA	once	TRBV7-3	TRBJ2-2	TGTGCCAGCAGCTTTTCGACCGGGGAGCTGTTTTTT	CASSFSTGELFF
TRBD1	once	TRBV7-2	TRBJ1-6	TGTGCCAGCAGCTCCCGACAGGGTTCAAATTCACCCCTCCACTTT	CASSSRQGSNSPLHF
NA	once	TRBV5-4	TRBJ2-7	TGTGCCAGCAGCTTTGGTAGCTACGAGCAGTACTTC	CASSFGSYEQYF
TRBD2	NA	TRBV14	TRBJ2-1	TGTGCCAGCAGCCAAGACCCACTAGCGGGAGTAGAGCAGTTCTTC	CASSQDPLAGVEQFF
NA	NA	TRBV9	TRBJ2-5	TGTGCCAGCAGCGTAGGGGTGGGGCTAGAGACCCAGTACTTC	CASSVGVGLETQYF
NA	NA	TRBV19	TRBJ1-3	TGTGCCAGTAGACGGACAGCCACCTCTGGAAACACCATATATTTT	CASRRTATSGNTIYF
NA	few	TRBV9	TRBJ2-4	TGTGCCAGCAGCGCCGACAGCGCCAAAAACATTCAGTACTTC	CASSADSAKNIQYF
NA	NA	TRBV10-3	TRBJ1-1	TGTGCCATCGCAGGGGTCCCGGGGACTGAAGCTTTCTTT	CAIAGVPGTEAFF
NA	few	TRBV30	TRBJ2-3	TGTGCCTGGAGTGTTACAGGCACAGATACGCAGTATTTT	CAWSVTGTDTQYF
NA	NA	TRBV11-2	TRBJ2-7	TGTGCCAGCAGCTTGTCCGTTGGGGCGGGGTACGAGCAGTACTTC	CASSLSVGAGYEQYF
NA	NA	TRBV19	TRBJ1-1	TGTGCCAGTAGTATAGGATCAGGGAACACTGAAGCTTTCTTT	CASSIGSGNTEAFF
NA	few	TRBV7-8	TRBJ2-5	TGTGCCAGCAGCCCGCCGTTTCGGGAGAATAGGGAGACCCAGTACTTC	CASSPPFRENRETQYF
TRBD2	NA	TRBV5-1	TRBJ2-1	TGCGCCAGCAGAGCTAGCGGGAGGGGTAATGAGCAGTTCTTC	CASRASGRGNEQFF
TRBD1	NA	TRBV7-2	TRBJ2-7	TGTGCCAGCAGTTTCTCGGGGACAGGCAGATCCTACGAGCAGTACTTC	CASSFSGTGRSYEQYF
TRBD1	NA	TRBV7-3	TRBJ2-2	TGTGCCAGCAGCCTAACCGGGACAGCGAACACCGGGGAGCTGTTTTTT	CASSLTGTANTGELFF
NA	few	TRBV7-2	TRBJ2-2	TGTGCCAGCAGCCCCCGCGGGGCGGGAAGTCACACCGGGGAGCTGTTTTTT	CASSPRGAGSHTGELFF
NA	once	TRBV2	TRBJ1-1	TGTGCCAGCAGTGGCCCCATACAGGGTCTAAGGGAGGGGAACACTGAAGCTTTCTTT	CASSGPIQGLREGNTEAFF
TRBD1	NA	TRBV11-2	TRBJ2-7	TGTGCCAGCAGCCGCCGGGACAGACTTTACGAGCAGTACTTC	CASSRRDRLYEQYF
TRBD1	NA	TRBV28	TRBJ2-4	TGTGCCAGCAGTTTATGGGGACAGGGAGCCAAAAACATTCAGTACTTC	CASSLWGQGAKNIQYF
TRBD1	NA	TRBV6-5	TRBJ1-5	TGTGCCAGCAGTTACTCGACAGGGTCGAAGCAGCCCCAGCATTTT	CASSYSTGSKQPQHF
NA	NA	TRBV29-1	TRBJ2-2	TGCAGCGTTGAAAGGACAGAGAACACCGGGGAGCTGTTTTTT	CSVERTENTGELFF
TRBD2	NA	TRBV29-1	TRBJ2-6	TGCAGCCCGGGGGGGGCTGACTTCTCTGGGGCCAACGTCCTGACTTTC	CSPGGADFSGANVLTF
TRBD1	NA	TRBV7-6	TRBJ1-2	TGTGCCAGCAGCCCCCCCGGGACAGCCTATGGCTACACCTTC	CASSPPGTAYGYTF
NA	NA	TRBV6-5	TRBJ2-3	TGTGCCAGCAGTTACTCGGGGGCGCGCACAGATACGCAGTATTTT	CASSYSGARTDTQYF
NA	NA	TRBV7-8	TRBJ2-3	TGTACCGCCGGGACTGCAGATACGCAGTATTTT	CTAGTADTQYF
TRBD2	NA	TRBV9	TRBJ2-2	TGTGCCAGCAGCGTAGTTTCGGGAGGTGCCGGGGAGCTGTTTTTT	CASSVVSGGAGELFF